Listed here are 25 T cell receptor beta chains from one sample, sequenced in a study of human T cells and chemical hapten exposure. TCRdb reprocessed the RACE reads via MiXCR and lists one record per CDR3 protein. The data contain 95,000 to 150,000 distinct CDR3 sequences, approximately 13% of them singletons. The time point: pre-sensitization, week 0. Indicated treatment: therapeutic diphenylcyclopropenone sensitization with weekly scalp DPC. The sequences come from whole blood, collected in connection with sensitization to the hapten diphenylcyclopropenone (DPC). The receptor source for this set is a woman younger than 35 with alopecia areata. Some clones in this sample may be carry-over from other donors' samples.

J is TRBJ1-4 and V is TRBV5-1; TRBD1 aligns across 9 bases. Trimming at V came to 4 bases and at J to 5 bases, leaving 9 bases not matched to a gene. The CDR3 has 16 amino acids. CDR1 and CDR2 from the germline V gene are SGHRS and YFSETQ. The CDR3 DNA reads TGCGCCAGCAGCGTCGCACCGGGACAGGGAAATGAAAAACTGTTTTTT. Encoded protein: CASSVAPGQGNEKLFF.

This clonotype occurred a few times. The gene calls are TRBV20-1 and TRBJ1-6, with D unresolved. Germline CDR1 is DFQATT and CDR2 is SNEGSKA (reference sequence). V lost 1 base and J 9 bases, leaving 19 bases between the germline ends. This CDR3 is 16 amino acids long. This CDR3 is CSARALGGLTGSPLHF. The CDR3 nucleotides read TGCAGTGCTAGAGCCCTGGGCGGGTTGACCGGTTCACCCCTCCACTTT.

This clonotype was seen a few times. The J gene is TRBJ1-2, the V gene TRBV29-1; 10 positions agree with TRBD1. The CDR3 contains 13 residues. After removal of 4 bases from V and 8 bases from J, the junction contained 7 bases not matched to a gene. Germline CDR1 reads SQVTM; CDR2 reads ANQGSEA. CDR3 DNA: TGCAGCGTTGTAGGACAGGGGGATACCGGCTACACCTTC. It specifies CSVVGQGDTGYTF.

This clonotype appeared many times. The chain has TRBV29-1 and TRBJ1-2; D ambiguous. The V gene's germline CDR1 is SQVTM and CDR2 ANQGSEA. CDR3 size: 10 residues. Trimming shortened V by 6 bases and J by 5 bases, and 7 bases separated the two germline ends. CDR3 coding DNA: TGCAGCGTCTGCTTTTATGGCTACACCTTC. It codes for CSVCFYGYTF.

The sample holds a few counts of this clonotype. The chain uses TRBV3-1 and TRBJ2-2, with unresolved D. This CDR3 comprises 12 residues. V was pared by 4 bases and J by 6 bases, with 6 bases between. Germline CDR1 is LGHDT and CDR2 is YNNKEL (reference sequence). For the CDR3, the DNA is TGTGCCAGCAGCCCTATCCCCGGGGAGCTGTTTTTT. This encodes CASSPIPGELFF.

This clonotype was observed a handful of times. The chain is built from TRBV14 and TRBJ2-7, with 9 bases fitting TRBD2. Losses at the gene ends were 1 base for V and 4 bases for J; bases not matched to a gene: 5. Germline V gene lookup returns CDR1 SGHDN and CDR2 FVKESK. This CDR3 has 15 amino acids. This CDR3 is CASSQALAGRYEQYF. The CDR3 region has the DNA TGTGCCAGCAGCCAAGCTCTAGCGGGGAGGTACGAGCAGTACTTC.

This clonotype turned up a few times. The chain is built from TRBV6-5 and TRBJ2-6; D might be TRBD2 (5 bases). Trimming took 4 bases from V and 0 from J, leaving 19 bases between them. The CDR3 is 19 residues long. CDR1 MNHEY and CDR2 SVGAGI come from the germline V gene. The CDR3 nucleotides read TGTGCCAGCAGTTCCACCCCTGTCTTGGGGAGCTCTGGGGCCAACGTCCTGACTTTC. It translates to CASSSTPVLGSSGANVLTF.

This clonotype was counted many times. The genes are TRBV28 and TRBJ1-2; the D is unclear. The germline V gene has CDR1 MDHEN and CDR2 SYDVKM. CDR3 length: 13 amino acids. The V end lost 3 bases, the J end lost 8 bases, and 13 bases lay between the germline ends. CDR3 sequence (DNA): TGTGCCAGCAGTTTTTGGCAGGAAAAGGGCTACACCTTC. Encoded protein: CASSFWQEKGYTF.

This clonotype has ten or more counts. The chain couples TRBV3-1 to TRBJ2-5; a weak D match, TRBD1 (5 bases). The CDR3 totals 16 residues. Germline assignment: CDR1 LGHDT and CDR2 YNNKEL (reference sequence). With 1 base removed from V and 3 bases from J, the gap between germline ends came to 15 bases. CDR3 bases: TGTGCCAGCAGCCAAGTCTATGGGGCCGCTAAAGAGACCCAGTACTTC. It codes for CASSQVYGAAKETQYF.

The genes are TRBV28 and TRBJ1-1; D ambiguous. Trimming removed 7 bases at V and 1 base at J, with 16 bases between. The germline CDR1 and CDR2 sequences are MDHEN and SYDVKM. The CDR3 spans 15 residues. This chain's CDR3 is CASTPWAGRNTEAFF. In DNA, the CDR3 is TGTGCCAGCACCCCCTGGGCAGGACGGAACACTGAAGCTTTCTTT.

CDR3 sequence reads: CASSPGQLDFSGNTIYF. The CDR3 DNA reads TGTGCCAGCAGTCCGGGACAGCTAGACTTCTCTGGAAACACCATATATTTT. The V and J genes are TRBV12-3 or TRBV12-4 and TRBJ1-3, with 7 bases identical to TRBD1. V lost 5 bases and J lost 0; bases outside the gene matches: 10. This CDR3 region has 17 residues.

This clonotype turned up a few times. This rearrangement joins TRBV7-3 to TRBJ2-1, with 13 bases lining up with TRBD2. The CDR3 totals 15 residues. J gave up 7 bases and V 2 bases, and 2 bases lay outside the gene matches. Per germline, CDR1 SGHTA and CDR2 FQGTGA. The CDR3 nucleotides are TGTGCCAGCAGCTTAGGGACTAGCGGGGCGAATGAGCAGTTCTTC. Protein product: CASSLGTSGANEQFF.

This clonotype appeared many times. The chain is built from TRBV7-6 and TRBJ2-2; 7 bases match TRBD1. The CDR3 is 17 residues long. V shed 0 bases, J shed 2 bases, and the junction held 6 bases outside the gene matches. In germline, CDR1 is SGHVS, CDR2 FNYEAQ. The CDR3 sequence: CASSLAGTVTNTGELFF. The CDR3 coding sequence is TGTGCCAGCAGCTTAGCTGGGACAGTTACTAACACCGGGGAGCTGTTTTTT. The entire variable domain, with the rest obtained from reference TRBV7-6 and TRBJ2-2, is as follows: GAGVSQSPRYKVTKRGQDVALRCDPISGHVSLYWYRQALGQGPEFLTYFNYEAQQDKSGLPNDRFSAERPEGSISTLTIQRTEQRDSAMYRCASSLAGTVTNTGELFFGEGSRLTVL.

This clonotype was counted many times. V is TRBV7-9 and J is TRBJ1-1, with unresolved D. Trimming shortened V by 1 base and J by 6 bases, and 9 bases separated the two germline ends. This CDR3 region has 13 residues. Germline values: CDR1 SEHNR, CDR2 FQNEAQ (reference sequence). The CDR3 here is CASSLGLTSEAFF. The CDR3 coding sequence is TGTGCCAGCAGCTTAGGTCTGACTTCTGAAGCTTTCTTT.

This clonotype was recorded at least ten times. The rearrangement links TRBV6-1 to TRBJ1-5; perhaps TRBD1 as D (5 bases). The CDR3 is 13 amino acids. The germline V gene encodes CDR1 MNHNS and CDR2 SASEGT. V lost 7 bases to trimming and J lost 2 bases, with 9 bases between them. CDR3 DNA sequence: TGTGCCAGCACCAGGGACGGCAATCAGCCCCAGCATTTT. As protein: CASTRDGNQPQHF.

A few counts support this clonotype. This chain links TRBV6-2 or TRBV6-3 with TRBJ2-3; D could derive from TRBD1 or TRBD2 (5 bases each). The germline CDR1 and CDR2 sequences are MNHEY and SVGEGT. V lost 11 bases and J lost 5, with 11 bases in between. The CDR3 runs to 11 residues. This CDR3 reads CASTRGDTQYF. In nucleotides, the CDR3 is TGTGCCTCTACTAGGGGAGATACGCAGTATTTT.

In its sample, this clonotype was seen a few times. The rearrangement joins TRBV6-2 or TRBV6-3 to TRBJ1-1, with 7 bases identical to TRBD1. There are 15 residues in the CDR3. The ends lost 5 bases at V and 4 bases at J; junction bases unmatched: 10. Per the germline V gene, CDR1 is MNHEY and CDR2 is SVGEGT. The CDR3 region is CASSRNGQAGTEAFF. The CDR3 nucleotides are TGTGCCAGCAGTAGAAACGGACAGGCTGGCACTGAAGCTTTCTTT.

The chain is built from TRBV20-1 and TRBJ1-4; no reliable D call. CDR3 size: 12 residues. Germline CDR1 reads DFQATT; CDR2 reads SNEGSKA (reference sequence). V dropped 3 bases and J dropped 8 bases, with 10 bases sitting between them. The CDR3 protein is CSARQGNEKLFF. DNA of the CDR3: TGCAGTGCTAGGCAAGGGAACGAAAAACTGTTTTTT.

This chain connects TRBV4-3 to TRBJ2-3, with 9 bases matching TRBD1. The CDR3 spans 17 residues. Per germline, CDR1 LGHNA and CDR2 YSLEER. The junction had 6 bases not matched to a gene; V was cut back by 0 bases and J by 2 bases. The CDR3 nucleotides are TGCGCCAGCAGCCAAGATTCGGGGACAGGGATCACAGATACGCAGTATTTT. Translation: CASSQDSGTGITDTQYF.

This clonotype was recorded a few times. This chain uses TRBV2 with TRBJ1-3; 10 nucleotides line up with TRBD1. This CDR3 spans 17 amino acids. The trim removed 6 bases at V and 3 bases at J, leaving 11 bases unmatched. The germline CDR1 and CDR2 sequences are SNHLY and FYNNEI. The CDR3 sequence is CASRPRSGQGNGNTIYF. Here the CDR3 DNA reads TGTGCCAGCAGGCCACGGTCGGGACAGGGGAATGGAAACACCATATATTTT. The whole variable domain, remainder taken from reference TRBV2 and TRBJ1-3, is EPEVTQTPSHQVTQMGQEVILRCVPISNHLYFYWYRQILGQKVEFLVSFYNNEISEKSEIFDDQFSVERPDGSNFTLKIRSTKLEDSAMYFCASRPRSGQGNGNTIYFGEGSWLTVV.

This clonotype showed up many times. CDR3 residues: CASSQERGTAHQSSYEQYF. Written as DNA, the CDR3 is TGCGCCAGCAGCCAAGAGAGAGGGACAGCCCACCAAAGCTCCTACGAGCAGTACTTC. The chain uses TRBV4-3 and TRBJ2-7; 7 positions match TRBD1. The germline V gene encodes CDR1 LGHNA and CDR2 YSLEER. The CDR3 has 19 amino acids. V lost 0 bases, J lost 0 bases, and 14 bases stayed unmatched.

The rearrangement links TRBV11-3 to TRBJ1-1; D possibly corresponds to TRBD1 (5 bases). The length of the CDR3 is 13 residues. The germline V gene encodes CDR1 SGHNT and CDR2 YENEEA. Deletions cut 0 bases from V and 8 bases from J, with 10 bases between. CDR3 DNA sequence: TGTGCCAGCAGCTTAGATCTCGGGGGAGAAGCTTTCTTT. This encodes CASSLDLGGEAFF.

This clonotype was counted only a few times. The gene calls are TRBV18 and TRBJ2-1; D unresolved. This CDR3 region has 19 residues. Germline V gene data show CDR1 as KGHSH and CDR2 as LQKENI. Trimming took off 6 bases at V and 4 bases at J, with 28 bases between the two ends. DNA of the CDR3: TGTGCCAGCTCTCCTAGGATGTCGGGTGGCTCCGGTTCTTACAATGAGCAGTTCTTC. The encoded protein is CASSPRMSGGSGSYNEQFF.

This clonotype was picked up many times. The V call is TRBV6-2 or TRBV6-3, the J call TRBJ2-7; no clear D gene. CDR1 and CDR2 from the germline V gene are MNHEY and SVGEGT. The CDR3 spans 14 residues. V was cut by 3 bases and J by 6 bases, with 15 bases left in between. CDR3 coding DNA: TGTGCCAGCAGTTATTTCCTCACCGGGCGCGAGCAGTACTTC. Translated, it gives CASSYFLTGREQYF.

This clonotype was seen many times. J is TRBJ2-1 and V is TRBV5-4, with D hard to call. V lost 0 bases to trimming and J lost 0 bases, with 10 bases between them. CDR1 is SGHNT, CDR2 YYREEE, per germline (reference sequence). The CDR3 totals 16 residues. This CDR3 reads CASSLGRWSSYNEQFF. The CDR3 nucleotides read TGTGCCAGCAGCTTGGGCAGGTGGAGCTCCTACAATGAGCAGTTCTTC.